This paragraph covers one T cell receptor (beta chain) sequence. Its antigen is undetermined. The data are from a study of T cells after yellow fever vaccination. TCRdb processed the 5' RACE reads anew with MiXCR; each CDR3 protein has one entry. The profile covers about 330,000 distinct CDR3 sequences, with 6.5% to 8.5% appearing a single time and about a sixth taken by the ten largest. Study outcomes and limitations: Abundant contaminating clonotypes from the bulk population could appear in FACS-sorted repertoires. The secondary response peaked faster, at day 5 versus 15, but was weaker.

CDR1 SGHTS and CDR2 YDEGEE come from the germline V gene. The CDR3 is 17 amino acids. V shed 3 bases and J 8 bases; nucleotides not matched to a gene: 12. The sample was PBMCs, taken roughly 45 days after the first yellow fever vaccination. V gene TRBV5-8 combines with J gene TRBJ2-1; 12 bases line up with TRBD2. This TCR was recovered from a man between 18 and 29 years old who received the YFV17D yellow fever vaccine. The DNA for the CDR3 is TGTGCCAGCAGCTGGGATCGGACTAGCGGGGTTAAGGATGAGCAGTTCTTC. It encodes CASSWDRTSGVKDEQFF.